Below are 5 T cell receptor beta chains sequenced from a single sample in a study of T-cell memory formation after mild COVID-19. MiXCR, run by TCRdb on the 5' RACE reads, gives a single entry per CDR3 protein. The table lists 110,000 or so distinct CDR3 sequences, about 20% of them singletons. The sample comprised PBMCs or a T cell subset sorted from them (not recorded which). These receptors all come from a man aged 18 to 29 who had mild COVID-19 (a few samples of this study predate the infection). Cell type and time point are not known.

By share of the sample, this clonotype is medium-sized. The rearrangement uses TRBV7-9 and TRBJ2-1; 7 bases agree with TRBD2. With 1 base clipped from V and 5 bases from J, the junction kept 5 bases outside the gene matches. Germline assignment: CDR1 SEHNR and CDR2 FQNEAQ (reference sequence). This CDR3 is 15 amino acids long. CDR3 loop: CASSLVGAGNNEQFF. The CDR3 region has the DNA TGTGCCAGCAGCTTAGTTGGAGCGGGGAACAATGAGCAGTTCTTC. The full variable domain, rest sourced from reference TRBV7-9 and TRBJ2-1, is DTGVSQNPRHKITKRGQNVTFRCDPISEHNRLYWYRQTLGQGPEFLTYFQNEAQLEKSRLLSDRFSAERPKGSFSTLEIQRTEQGDSAMYLCASSLVGAGNNEQFFGPGTRLTVL.

This clonotype was seen many times. At one boundary the junction diverges from the germline segment, which might be a read error. The gene calls are TRBV5-1 and TRBJ2-3, with 7 bases lining up with TRBD1. The CDR3 is 14 residues long. Germline V gene lookup returns CDR1 SGHRS and CDR2 YFSETQ. DNA for the CDR3: TGTGCTAGCAGCCCAGGACAGGGCACAGATACGCAGTATTTT. This encodes CASSPGQGTDTQYF.

The chain carries TRBV5-6 and TRBJ1-6, with TRBD1 as a possible D gene (6 bases). This CDR3 is built from 15 residues. V was shortened by 2 bases and J by 14 bases, with 20 bases between the two germline ends. Per the germline V gene, CDR1 is SGHDT and CDR2 is YYEEEE. CDR3 DNA sequence: TGTGCCAGCAGCTTCTCCCCTGGGGGCATGGTGGCCCTCCACTTT. Its translation: CASSFSPGGMVALHF.

This clonotype has a single count. This chain connects TRBV4-1 to TRBJ2-7, with 8 bases fitting TRBD1. Germline V gene data show CDR1 as MGHRA and CDR2 as YSYEKL. The CDR3 length is 14 residues. The V segment lost 4 bases and the J segment 1 base; nucleotides outside the gene matches: 3. CDR3 region: CASSPRQGSYEQYF. CDR3 bases: TGCGCCAGCAGCCCGAGACAGGGGTCCTACGAGCAGTACTTC.

The table lists this clonotype with a few counts. The V and J genes are TRBV5-5 and TRBJ2-3; D call uncertain. CDR3 length: 13 residues. The germline V and J ends were trimmed by 7 bases and 6 bases, with 15 bases remaining between them. Germline V gene sequence: CDR1 SGHKS, CDR2 YYEKEE (reference sequence). The CDR3 DNA is TGTGCCAGCTCCCCATACCCCGGGGATACGCAGTATTTT. Amino acid sequence: CASSPYPGDTQYF.